Presented here are 25 T cell receptor beta chains from one specimen sequenced in a study of OX40 agonist ivuxolimab in advanced cancers. The assay was immunoSEQ multiplex PCR, and TCRdb's table has in-frame clones only and misses some. In the table there are around 99,000 clones, approximately 90% of which are singletons. The input for sequencing was CD4+ or CD8+ T cells sorted from blood, taken in a trial of the OX40 agonist ivuxolimab. The receptors shown here come from an adult with an advanced solid tumor such as melanoma, head and neck, liver or kidney cancer.

The chain joins TRBV19 to TRBJ2-7; D is undetermined. Germline values: CDR1 LNHDA, CDR2 SQIVND (reference sequence). CDR3 size: 14 residues. Trimming took off 3 bases at V and 2 bases at J, with 11 bases between the two ends. The DNA of the CDR3 is TGTGCCAGTAGTATTACAGCTCCCCCCTACGAGCAGTACTTC. Encoded protein: CASSITAPPYEQYF. Drawing the rest from reference TRBV19 and TRBJ2-7, the complete variable domain is DGGITQSPKYLFRKEGQNVTLSCEQNLNHDAMYWYRQDPGQGLRLIYYSQIVNDFQKGDIAEGYSVSREKKESFPLTVTSAQKNPTAFYLCASSITAPPYEQYFGPGTRLTVT.

In nucleotides, the CDR3 is TGTGCCACCAGCAACACCCCGGAGGGTAATGAAAAACTGTTTTTT. Translation gives CATSNTPEGNEKLFF. V gene TRBV15 combines with J gene TRBJ1-4, with D hard to call. Trimming cost V 4 bases and J 4 bases, with 13 bases left between them. Germline values: CDR1 LNHNV, CDR2 YYDKDF (reference sequence). The CDR3 totals 15 residues. Based on the CDR3 plus reference TRBV15 and TRBJ1-4, the full variable domain is DAMVIQNPRYQVTQFGKPVTLSCSQTLNHNVMYWYQQKSSQAPKLLFHYYDKDFNNEADTPDNFQSRRPNTSFCFLDIRSPGLGDTAMYLCATSNTPEGNEKLFFGSGTQLSVL.

V usage is TRBV4-3 and J usage is TRBJ2-1; a possible D gene is TRBD2 (6 bases). This CDR3 contains 14 residues. CDR1 and CDR2 from the germline V gene are LGHNA and YSLEER. V lost 1 base, J lost 9 bases, and 13 bases lay in between. DNA of the CDR3: TGCGCCAGCAGCCAAGGAGTACTAGCCCCTGAGCAGTTCTTC. Protein sequence: CASSQGVLAPEQFF.

This chain joins TRBV9 and TRBJ1-4, with D perhaps TRBD1 (5 bases). The CDR3 loop spans 14 amino acids. Trimming pared 4 bases from V and 8 bases from J, leaving 15 bases between. Germline CDR1 SGDLS, CDR2 YYNGEE. CDR3 DNA: TGTGCCAGCAGCCTAAGCGGGGGGAACGAAAAACTGTTTTTT. Its translation: CASSLSGGNEKLFF.

The genes are TRBV5-1 and TRBJ2-1, with 11 positions matching TRBD2. V gave up 4 bases and J gave up 0 bases; unmatched junction bases: 6. The CDR3 spans 17 residues. Germline V lookup: CDR1 SGHRS, CDR2 YFSETQ. Here the CDR3 reads CASSVRLAGSSYNEQFF. The CDR3 nucleotides read TGCGCCAGCAGCGTCCGACTAGCGGGAAGCTCCTACAATGAGCAGTTCTTC.

This chain links TRBV7-2 with TRBJ2-5, with D possibly TRBD2 on 7 matching bases. Trimming removed 7 bases at V and 2 bases at J, with 14 bases between. Germline V gene data show CDR1 as SGHTA and CDR2 as FQGNSA. The CDR3 runs to 14 residues. CDR3 coding DNA: TGTGCCAGCACCAACCGGGGGGCTCAAGAGACCCAGTACTTC. Translation gives CASTNRGAQETQYF.

The table lists this clone with a count of one. The chain joins TRBV7-6 to TRBJ2-5, with D possibly TRBD1 on 5 matching bases. The CDR3 contains 15 residues. Germline V CDR1 and CDR2: SGHVS, FNYEAQ. Trimming pared 4 bases from V and 2 bases from J, leaving 14 bases between. In DNA, the CDR3 is TGTGCCAGCAGCTCCTCCCCAGGGATTCAAGAGACCCAGTACTTC. Translation: CASSSSPGIQETQYF. Drawing the rest from reference TRBV7-6 and TRBJ2-5, the complete variable domain is GAGVSQSPRYKVTKRGQDVALRCDPISGHVSLYWYRQALGQGPEFLTYFNYEAQQDKSGLPNDRFSAERPEGSISTLTIQRTEQRDSAMYRCASSSSPGIQETQYFGPGTRLLVL.

This chain joins TRBV9 and TRBJ2-1; 8 nucleotides agree with TRBD2. V shed 2 bases and J 6 bases; nucleotides not matched to a gene: 4. This CDR3 contains 14 residues. Germline assignment: CDR1 SGDLS and CDR2 YYNGEE. The CDR3 reads CASSVAGGANEQFF. CDR3 nucleotides: TGTGCCAGCAGCGTGGCGGGAGGTGCCAATGAGCAGTTCTTC.

The chain is built from TRBV28 and TRBJ1-1; no firm D call. Trimming left V 7 bases short and J 2 bases short, with 8 bases between. The CDR3 consists of 12 residues. Germline CDR1 reads MDHEN; CDR2 reads SYDVKM. The CDR3 DNA sequence: TGTGCCAGCAATAGCGGAAACACTGAAGCTTTCTTT. It codes for CASNSGNTEAFF.

J is TRBJ2-1 and V is TRBV5-4; 8 positions match TRBD2. Germline CDR1 is SGHNT and CDR2 is YYREEE (reference sequence). This CDR3 is 18 amino acids long. Trimming took 4 bases from V and 2 from J; bases not matched to a gene: 14. CDR3 in amino acids: CASSALTRTSHPYNEQFF. The CDR3 DNA follows: TGTGCCAGCAGCGCGTTAACAAGGACTAGCCACCCCTACAATGAGCAGTTCTTC.

CDR3 amino acids: CASSLVVPGQGGDTQYF. The CDR3 nucleotides are TGCGCCAGCAGCTTGGTAGTTCCGGGACAGGGAGGAGATACGCAGTATTTT. The chain recombines TRBV5-1 with TRBJ2-3; 9 bases match TRBD1. The J segment lost 5 bases and the V segment lost 0 bases, leaving 10 bases of the junction unmatched. Germline lookup yields CDR1 SGHRS and CDR2 YFSETQ. The CDR3 is 17 residues long.

The chain has TRBV7-8 and TRBJ2-7; D possibly matches TRBD1 or TRBD2 (5 bases each). The germline V gene encodes CDR1 SGHVS and CDR2 FQNEAQ. V gave up 5 bases and J gave up 6 bases, with 17 bases separating them. This CDR3 comprises 14 residues. The CDR3: CASSHGTIPFEQYF. DNA of the CDR3: TGTGCCAGCAGCCACGGGACCATCCCCTTCGAGCAGTACTTC.

This chain joins TRBV5-1 and TRBJ2-7; D is possibly TRBD1 (6 bases). With 2 bases removed from V and 3 bases from J, the gap between germline ends came to 15 bases. The V gene's germline CDR1 is SGHRS and CDR2 YFSETQ. The CDR3 covers 15 residues. CDR3 nucleotides: TGCGCCAGCAGCTTACTCCCAGACAGGTTCTACGAGCAGTACTTC. Residues: CASSLLPDRFYEQYF.

This clone was seen only once. The gene calls are TRBV13 and TRBJ2-1; unclear D gene. The CDR3 covers 16 residues. The V and J ends lost 7 bases and 0 bases respectively, with 16 bases between them. Germline values: CDR1 PRHDT, CDR2 FYEKMQ (reference sequence). The CDR3 nucleotides read TGTGCCAGCATCGGTGGGTTATCCGGCTCCTACAATGAGCAGTTCTTC. Translating gives CASIGGLSGSYNEQFF.

The V gene is TRBV7-9, the J gene TRBJ2-7; possible D gene TRBD1, 6 bases. Germline V gene lookup returns CDR1 SEHNR and CDR2 FQNEAQ (reference sequence). The length of the CDR3 is 15 residues. The V end was cut by 3 bases, the J end by 4 bases, with 16 bases between. The chain's CDR3 is CASSFGRGGPYEQYF. The DNA of the CDR3 is TGTGCCAGCAGCTTCGGCAGGGGCGGGCCTTACGAGCAGTACTTC.

The chain carries TRBV28 and TRBJ1-4, with TRBD1 as a possible D gene (5 bases). The ends were cut back, 6 bases at V and 8 bases at J, with 19 bases in the middle. The CDR3 consists of 15 residues. Germline CDR1 and CDR2: MDHEN and SYDVKM. CDR3 sequence (DNA): TGTGCCAGCAGCCGGGGGGTGGGGCCCCAGGAAAAACTGTTTTTT. Translated, it gives CASSRGVGPQEKLFF.

The chain carries TRBV11-2 and TRBJ2-7, with D possibly TRBD2 on 6 matching bases. The germline V gene encodes CDR1 SGHAT and CDR2 FQNNGV. The length of the CDR3 is 17 residues. Trimming took 1 base from V and 2 from J, leaving 18 bases between them. The CDR3 here is CASSLALRGGLTYEQYF. The CDR3 nucleotides are TGTGCCAGCAGCTTAGCTCTTCGCGGAGGGCTGACCTACGAGCAGTACTTC.

The chain links TRBV10-1 to TRBJ2-3, with 7 bases fitting TRBD2. This CDR3 spans 18 amino acids. CDR1 is WNHNN, CDR2 SYGVQD, per germline (reference sequence). The trim removed 0 bases at V and 0 bases at J, leaving 9 bases unmatched. The CDR3 DNA reads TGCGCCAGCAGTGAGTCCGGGGTAGCGGGCCTTAGCACAGATACGCAGTATTTT. Its translation: CASSESGVAGLSTDTQYF.

The V call is TRBV9, the J call TRBJ2-1; D might be TRBD2 (6 bases). V gave up 0 bases and J gave up 3 bases, with 10 bases separating them. The V gene's germline CDR1 is SGDLS and CDR2 YYNGEE. The CDR3 loop spans 15 amino acids. For the CDR3, the DNA is TGTGCCAGCAGCGTAGGACTAGAAGGCTACAATGAGCAGTTCTTC. Encoded protein: CASSVGLEGYNEQFF. Full variable domain (remainder filled in from reference TRBV9 and TRBJ2-1): DSGVTQTPKHLITATGQRVTLRCSPRSGDLSVYWYQQSLDQGLQFLIQYYNGEERAKGNILERFSAQQFPDLHSELNLSSLELGDSALYFCASSVGLEGYNEQFFGPGTRLTVL.

J is TRBJ1-2 and V is TRBV29-1; D not resolved. Trimming removed 4 bases from V and 3 bases from J, with 6 bases in between. The CDR3 extends over 11 amino acids. CDR1 is SQVTM and CDR2 is ANQGSEA in the germline V gene. CDR3 DNA sequence: TGCAGCGTTGCCCAAGACTATGGCTACACCTTC. Amino acids: CSVAQDYGYTF.

This clone was seen once. The gene calls are TRBV4-3 and TRBJ2-7; TRBD2 matches 11 bases. Trimming cost V 0 bases and J 2 bases; bases outside gene matches: 6. The CDR3 contains 17 residues. CDR1 LGHNA and CDR2 YSLEER come from the germline V gene. The CDR3 nucleotides are TGCGCCAGCAGCCAAGATCGCGGGACTAGCGGCGCCTACGAGCAGTACTTC. Encoded protein: CASSQDRGTSGAYEQYF.

The chain carries TRBV27 and TRBJ1-5, with 7 bases fitting TRBD1. The CDR3 covers 16 residues. J gave up 6 bases and V 6 bases, and 14 bases lay outside the gene matches. Germline loops: CDR1 MNHEY, CDR2 SMNVEV (reference sequence). The CDR3 nucleotides are TGTGCCAGCAGCATCCATCCGGTAGGGGGCGGTCAGCCCCAGCATTTT. Protein product: CASSIHPVGGGQPQHF.

The V and J genes are TRBV7-6 and TRBJ2-5; 8 positions match TRBD1. The J call could be wrong; TRBJ2-7 is a better fit for the DNA end. Germline V CDR1 and CDR2: SGHVS, FNYEAQ. The CDR3 spans 16 residues. CDR3 sequence reads: CASSLAGTGGAYEQYF. DNA of the CDR3: TGTGCCAGCAGCTTAGCGGGGACAGGAGGTGCCTACGAGCAGTACTTC.

The sample holds one count of this clone. This chain connects TRBV27 to TRBJ2-1, with 12 bases that match TRBD2. With V trimmed by 3 bases and J by 9 bases, 6 bases remained unmatched. This CDR3 contains 15 residues. Germline CDR1 MNHEY, CDR2 SMNVEV (reference sequence). The CDR3 sequence: CASSFGLAGLGEQFF. CDR3 nucleotides: TGTGCCAGCAGTTTCGGACTAGCGGGATTGGGTGAGCAGTTCTTC.

The genes are TRBV10-2 and TRBJ2-7; TRBD1 aligns across 8 bases. The CDR3 consists of 14 residues. Germline assignment: CDR1 WSHSY and CDR2 SAAADI. Losses at the gene ends were 3 bases for V and 11 bases for J; bases not matched to a gene: 12. The CDR3 DNA reads TGCGCCAGCAGTGACCCTAGCCCTGGACAGGGAAAGTACTTC. Translating gives CASSDPSPGQGKYF.